The clone carrying this TCR beta chain was counted between two and nine times. This sample is drawn from a study of blood T cell repertoires in COVID-19. Study summary: From T cells, B-cell-depleted T cells, or PBMCs came the material, which was cDNA or gDNA.

Libraries were prepared by immunoSEQ multiplex PCR; TCRdb keeps only in-frame clonotypes and omits some of them. The sample holds 83,000 or so clones, around 80% seen once. This CDR3 comprises 14 residues. The V and J ends lost 2 bases and 1 base respectively, with 7 bases between them. Germline values: CDR1 SGHNT, CDR2 YYREEE (reference sequence). The chain is built from TRBV5-4 and TRBJ1-5; no definite D call. The TCR sequence derives from a human donor in a cohort sampled during active COVID-19. The source material was peripheral blood. CDR3 amino acids: CASSFGVSNQPQHF. CDR3 bases: TGTGCCAGCAGCTTTGGAGTAAGCAATCAGCCCCAGCATTTT.